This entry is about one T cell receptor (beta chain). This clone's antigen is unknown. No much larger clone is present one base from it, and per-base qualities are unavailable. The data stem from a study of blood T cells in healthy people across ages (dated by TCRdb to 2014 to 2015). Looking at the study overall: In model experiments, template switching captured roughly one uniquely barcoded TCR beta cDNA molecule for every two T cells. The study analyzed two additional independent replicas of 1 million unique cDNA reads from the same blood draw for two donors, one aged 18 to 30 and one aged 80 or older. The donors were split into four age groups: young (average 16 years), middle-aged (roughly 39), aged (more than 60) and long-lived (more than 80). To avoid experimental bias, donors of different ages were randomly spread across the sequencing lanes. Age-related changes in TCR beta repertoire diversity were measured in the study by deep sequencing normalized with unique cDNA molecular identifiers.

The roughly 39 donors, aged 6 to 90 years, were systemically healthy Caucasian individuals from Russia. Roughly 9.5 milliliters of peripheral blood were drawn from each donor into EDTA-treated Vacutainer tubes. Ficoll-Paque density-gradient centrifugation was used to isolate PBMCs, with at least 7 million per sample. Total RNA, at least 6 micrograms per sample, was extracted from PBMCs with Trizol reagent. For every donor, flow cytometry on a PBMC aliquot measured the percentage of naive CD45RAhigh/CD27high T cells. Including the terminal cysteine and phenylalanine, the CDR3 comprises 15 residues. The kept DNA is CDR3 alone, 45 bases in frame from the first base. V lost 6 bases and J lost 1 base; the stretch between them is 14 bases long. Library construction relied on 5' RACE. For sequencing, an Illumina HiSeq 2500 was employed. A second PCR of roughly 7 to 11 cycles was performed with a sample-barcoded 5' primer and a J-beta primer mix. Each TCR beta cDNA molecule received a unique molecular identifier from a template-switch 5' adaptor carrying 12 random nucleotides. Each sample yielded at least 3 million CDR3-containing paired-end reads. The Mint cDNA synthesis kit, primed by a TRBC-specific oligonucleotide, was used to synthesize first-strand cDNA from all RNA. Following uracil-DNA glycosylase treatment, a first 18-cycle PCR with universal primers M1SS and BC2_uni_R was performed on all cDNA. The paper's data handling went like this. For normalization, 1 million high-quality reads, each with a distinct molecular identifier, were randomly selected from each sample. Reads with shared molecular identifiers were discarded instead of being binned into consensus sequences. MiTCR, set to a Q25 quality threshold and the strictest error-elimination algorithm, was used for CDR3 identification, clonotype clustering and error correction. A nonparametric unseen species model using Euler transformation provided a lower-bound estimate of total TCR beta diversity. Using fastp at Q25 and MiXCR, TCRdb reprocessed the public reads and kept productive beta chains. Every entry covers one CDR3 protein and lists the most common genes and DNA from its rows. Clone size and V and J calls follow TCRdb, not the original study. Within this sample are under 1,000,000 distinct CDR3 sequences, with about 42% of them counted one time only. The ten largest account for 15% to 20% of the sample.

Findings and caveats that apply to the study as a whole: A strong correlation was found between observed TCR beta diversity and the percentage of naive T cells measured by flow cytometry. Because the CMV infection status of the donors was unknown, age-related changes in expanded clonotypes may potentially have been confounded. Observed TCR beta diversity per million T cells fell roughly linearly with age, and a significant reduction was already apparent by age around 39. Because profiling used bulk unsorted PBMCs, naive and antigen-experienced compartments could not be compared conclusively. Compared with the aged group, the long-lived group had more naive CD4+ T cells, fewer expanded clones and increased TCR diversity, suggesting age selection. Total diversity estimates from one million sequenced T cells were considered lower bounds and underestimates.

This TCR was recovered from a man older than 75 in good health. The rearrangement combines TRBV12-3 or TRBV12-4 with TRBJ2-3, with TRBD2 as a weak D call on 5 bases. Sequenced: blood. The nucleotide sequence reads TGTGCCAGCAGAATAACGGGGAGTCGCACAGATACGCAGTATTTT. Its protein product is CASRITGSRTDTQYF.